The entry that follows covers one TCR beta chain sequence. This CDR3 is 16 amino acids long. CDR1 and CDR2 (germline): MNHEY, SMNVEV (reference sequence). The V and J ends lost 2 bases and 1 base, in that order; junction bases with no gene match: 4. This record belongs to a study of CD8+ T cells in alopecia areata. Treatment noted: oral pan-JAK inhibitor, 5-10 mg twice daily. Researchers gathered lesional scalp punch biopsies and peripheral blood from patients with alopecia areata. cDNA prepared by RNA extraction and subsequent reverse transcription served as the template for sequencing. The method was immunoSEQ multiplex PCR; TCRdb's version includes in-frame clones alone and lacks a portion of them. The sample comprises roughly 200,000 clones, approximately 47% of which are singletons, and approximately 2.9% rests with the top ten.

The clonotype was recovered from a human donor with alopecia areata. The starting material was CD4+ T cells sorted from blood, obtained around week 36, from a patient treated with tofacitinib. The rearrangement joins TRBV27 to TRBJ2-7, with 11 bases matching TRBD2. The CDR3 DNA sequence: TGTGCCAGCAGTTTACGGAGGACTAGCGGGTCCTACGAGCAGTACTTC. It yields the protein CASSLRRTSGSYEQYF.